Below are 24 T cell receptor beta chains sequenced from a single sample in a study of T cell repertoires in cytomegalovirus infection. Their antigens remain unidentified. TCRdb re-derived calls from the reads in MiXCR, one entry per CDR3 protein. Among over 250,000 distinct CDR3 sequences listed, 20% to 25% were seen once. The starting material was cultured PBMCs, obtained from culture after CMV antigen stimulation. These receptors were taken from a human donor in good health (CMV status not recorded). Some clones in this sample may be carry-over from other donors' samples.

This clonotype turned up a few times. V gene TRBV6-2 or TRBV6-3 combines with J gene TRBJ2-7, with 9 positions matching TRBD2. Trimming at V came to 2 bases and at J to 3 bases, leaving 14 bases not matched to a gene. The CDR3 consists of 18 residues. CDR1 and CDR2 from the germline V gene are MNHEY and SVGEGT. The DNA for the CDR3 is TGTGCCAGCAGTTACGGACTGGAGACAGCGGGAGGAGTCTACGAGCAGTACTTC. It is translated as CASSYGLETAGGVYEQYF.

The table lists this clonotype with a few counts. V is TRBV11-3 and J is TRBJ1-6; 11 bases are shared with TRBD1. Germline CDR1 SGHNT, CDR2 YENEEA. The CDR3 sequence is 17 residues long. Trimming at V came to 9 bases and at J to 8 bases, leaving 15 bases not matched to a gene. CDR3 protein: CARDRGLFTIDDSPLHF. CDR3 nucleotide sequence: TGTGCCAGGGACAGGGGGCTTTTCACGATAGATGATTCACCCCTCCACTTT.

V usage is TRBV7-3 and J usage is TRBJ2-1, with 8 bases that match TRBD1. CDR1 SGHTA and CDR2 FQGTGA come from the germline V gene. CDR3 length equals 15 residues. J lost 6 bases, V lost 5 bases, and 9 bases had no gene match. DNA for the CDR3: TGTGCCAGCAGCACCACCCCGGACAGGGCCAATGAGCAGTTCTTC. This codes for CASSTTPDRANEQFF.

Only a few counts were recorded for this clonotype. This rearrangement joins TRBV9 to TRBJ2-6; D call uncertain. Germline CDR1 and CDR2: SGDLS and YYNGEE. V shed 3 bases and J shed 1 base, with 5 bases lying between them. The CDR3 extends over 14 amino acids. The CDR3 here is CASSGVSGANVLTF. Written as DNA, the CDR3 is TGTGCCAGCAGCGGAGTTTCTGGGGCCAACGTCCTGACTTTC.

This clonotype was recorded many times. The chain links TRBV28 to TRBJ1-3; D gene ambiguous. Germline V gene data show CDR1 as MDHEN and CDR2 as SYDVKM. There are 15 residues in the CDR3. V lost 7 bases to trimming and J lost 3 bases, with 16 bases between them. CDR3 bases: TGTGCCAGCACCTATGGAGGGAATTATGGAAACACCATATATTTT. It yields the protein CASTYGGNYGNTIYF.

In its sample, this clonotype was seen many times. The chain has TRBV7-2 and TRBJ2-3, with 13 nucleotides matching TRBD2. Germline V lookup: CDR1 SGHTA, CDR2 FQGNSA. J gave up 3 bases and V 4 bases, and 4 bases lay outside the gene matches. The CDR3 length is 16 residues. This chain's CDR3 is CASSSGLAGETDTQYF. The CDR3, as DNA: TGTGCCAGCAGCTCAGGACTAGCGGGAGAAACAGATACGCAGTATTTT.

A word on this clonotype: An end of the junction differs from the germline gene, which may be a read error. V and J are TRBV7-6 and TRBJ2-7, with 8 bases fitting TRBD2. Germline assignment: CDR1 SGHVS and CDR2 FNYEAQ. The CDR3 totals 17 residues. CDR3 protein: CANSLAGTDLHYYEQYF. The CDR3 DNA is TGTGCCAACAGCTTAGCGGGGACTGACCTCCACTACTACGAGCAGTACTTC.

The chain couples TRBV15 to TRBJ1-4; 7 positions match TRBD1. This CDR3 comprises 20 residues. After removal of 1 base from V and 3 bases from J, the junction contained 17 bases not matched to a gene. Germline V gene sequence: CDR1 LNHNV, CDR2 YYDKDF (reference sequence). In DNA, the CDR3 is TGTGCCACCAGCAGAGCTGGAGGACAGGCCCTACAGGGAGCTAATGAAAAACTGTTTTTT. Residues: CATSRAGGQALQGANEKLFF.

There are a few counts of this clonotype. The rearrangement links TRBV7-8 to TRBJ2-1, with unresolved D. The CDR3 has 15 amino acids. The V gene's germline CDR1 is SGHVS and CDR2 FQNEAQ. Between the trimmed V and J ends, which lost 4 bases and 8 bases, there was a span of 18 bases. The CDR3 spells CASSSRVEASYEQFF. CDR3 coding DNA: TGTGCCAGCAGCTCCCGGGTCGAAGCAAGCTATGAGCAGTTCTTC.

In its sample, this clonotype was seen many times. This chain joins TRBV7-2 and TRBJ1-5; weak D call: TRBD1 (5 bases). The CDR3 extends over 14 amino acids. The germline V and J ends were trimmed by 5 bases and 5 bases, with 13 bases remaining between them. The germline V gene encodes CDR1 SGHTA and CDR2 FQGNSA. The CDR3 sequence is CASSPGTRDQPQHF. The CDR3 coding sequence is TGTGCCAGCAGCCCCGGGACCAGGGATCAGCCCCAGCATTTT.

The genes are TRBV5-1 and TRBJ2-5; 11 bases are shared with TRBD1. CDR3 length: 15 residues. The germline gives CDR1 SGHRS, CDR2 YFSETQ. Trimming at V came to 3 bases and at J to 9 bases, leaving 10 bases not matched to a gene. Here the CDR3 DNA reads TGCGCCAGCAGCTCTCGCGGGGGACAGGGGGAGCCCCAGTACTTC. It yields the protein CASSSRGGQGEPQYF.

As regards this clonotype: A clone one base away is much larger, so this may be a read error. The chain couples TRBV11-3 to TRBJ2-3; D is possibly TRBD1 or TRBD2 (5 bases each). The CDR3 is 14 amino acids. Germline V CDR1 and CDR2: SGHNT, YENEEA. CDR3 protein: CASSSRDLTATQYF. DNA for the CDR3: TGTGCCAGCAGCTCACGGGACCTCACAGCTACGCAGTATTTT.

As to this clonotype: It may be a read error: a sequence one base away is much more abundant. As DNA, the CDR3 is TGTGCCAGCAGGCTGCAGAGGCAGGAGACCCAGTACTTC. It encodes CASRLQRQETQYF. The chain combines TRBV28 with TRBJ2-5; no reliable D call. Germline-derived CDR1 and CDR2 are MDHEN and SYDVKM. The CDR3 is made up of 13 amino acids. V was trimmed by 6 bases and J by 5 bases, leaving 13 bases between them.

The rearrangement joins TRBV20-1 to TRBJ2-1, with D perhaps TRBD2 (6 bases). The CDR3 consists of 15 residues. CDR1 and CDR2 from the germline V gene are DFQATT and SNEGSKA (reference sequence). The germline V and J ends were trimmed by 1 base and 6 bases, with 16 bases remaining between them. The CDR3 reads CSARVAWRGTNEQFF. The CDR3 DNA is TGCAGTGCTAGAGTCGCGTGGAGGGGCACCAATGAGCAGTTCTTC.

This clonotype was counted a few times. This rearrangement joins TRBV7-6 to TRBJ2-2; TRBD1 matches 7 bases. Trimming took 4 bases from V and 8 from J; bases not matched to a gene: 1. Germline CDR1 reads SGHVS; CDR2 reads FNYEAQ. There are 12 residues in the CDR3. CDR3 in amino acids: CASSSRGGELFF. The DNA for the CDR3 is TGTGCCAGCAGCTCCAGGGGGGGGGAGCTGTTTTTT.

This clonotype was seen more than once but under ten times. The chain employs TRBV18 and TRBJ1-1, with D perhaps TRBD1 (5 bases). V lost 5 bases and J 4 bases, leaving 17 bases between the germline ends. Germline V gene lookup returns CDR1 KGHSH and CDR2 LQKENI. The CDR3 length is 15 residues. The CDR3 region has the DNA TGTGCCAGCTCATCGCAGGGAGGGGCGGGCACTGAAGCTTTCTTT. Translated, it gives CASSSQGGAGTEAFF.

In this sample, this clonotype turned up a few times. V gene TRBV4-2 combines with J gene TRBJ2-1; D not certain. Trimming removed 0 bases from V and 8 bases from J, with 8 bases in between. The CDR3 is 13 amino acids. Germline lookup yields CDR1 LGHNA and CDR2 YNFKEQ. CDR3 in amino acids: CASSQDTLHEQFF. In DNA, the CDR3 is TGTGCCAGCAGCCAAGATACTCTGCATGAGCAGTTCTTC.

The CDR3 spells CASSYNWISGANVLTF. CDR3 coding DNA: TGTGCCAGCAGTTATAATTGGATCTCTGGGGCCAACGTCCTGACTTTC. This sequence joins TRBV6-1 and TRBJ2-6, with D hard to call. The ends were cut back, 5 bases at V and 0 bases at J, with 11 bases in the middle. The germline V gene encodes CDR1 MNHNS and CDR2 SASEGT. The CDR3 runs 16 residues.

This clonotype showed up just a few times. The rearrangement uses TRBV12-3 or TRBV12-4 and TRBJ2-2; the D is unclear. V gave up 3 bases and J gave up 7 bases, with 12 bases separating them. CDR3 length: 14 amino acids. The CDR3 DNA sequence: TGTGCCAGCAGTTTCGAACAGTCCCTCGGGGAGCTGTTTTTT. This sequence encodes CASSFEQSLGELFF.

In its sample, this clonotype was seen a few times. The chain uses TRBV10-3 and TRBJ1-6; D call uncertain. This CDR3 is built from 12 residues. Germline V CDR1 and CDR2: ENHRY, SYGVKD. V shed 10 bases and J shed 7 bases, with 11 bases lying between them. In DNA, the CDR3 is TGTGCCACCGGACGGCCCAATTCACCCCTCCACTTT. Translated: CATGRPNSPLHF.

This clonotype occurred a few times. The chain links TRBV29-1 to TRBJ2-5; D call uncertain. The CDR3 loop spans 13 amino acids. V was shortened by 7 bases and J by 3 bases, with 15 bases between the two germline ends. From germline, CDR1 is SQVTM and CDR2 ANQGSEA. The CDR3 loop reads CSADGGSEETQYF. In DNA, the CDR3 is TGCAGCGCTGACGGCGGTTCTGAAGAGACCCAGTACTTC.

V usage is TRBV6-2 or TRBV6-3 and J usage is TRBJ2-1, with D possibly being TRBD2 (6 bases). This CDR3 has 16 residues. V was pared by 6 bases and J by 0 bases, with 15 bases between. The germline CDR1 and CDR2 sequences are MNHEY and SVGEGT. The CDR3 nucleotides read TGTGCCAGCAGGAGGGTTCGGGGGAGCTCCTACAATGAGCAGTTCTTC. The encoded protein is CASRRVRGSSYNEQFF.

This chain joins TRBV6-1 and TRBJ2-7; possibly TRBD2 for D (6 bases). Germline V gene sequence: CDR1 MNHNS, CDR2 SASEGT. The CDR3 runs to 15 residues. Trimming removed 7 bases at V and 7 bases at J, with 23 bases between. CDR3 region: CASKRGFGETWEQYV. In nucleotides, the CDR3 is TGTGCCAGCAAACGGGGGTTTGGGGAGACGTGGGAGCAGTACGTC.

V usage is TRBV9 and J usage is TRBJ2-1, with TRBD2 matching over 9 bases. Germline CDR1 is SGDLS and CDR2 is YYNGEE. The CDR3 length is 16 residues. The V gene end was trimmed by 2 bases and the J gene end by 4 bases; junction bases not matched to a gene: 7. This CDR3 is CASSVAGGLHYNEQFF. The CDR3 region has the DNA TGTGCCAGCAGCGTCGCGGGAGGGCTCCATTACAATGAGCAGTTCTTC.